Listed below are T cell receptor beta chains from one sample, sequenced in a study of T cell repertoires in cytomegalovirus infection. TCRdb re-analysed the reads in MiXCR, keeping a single row per CDR3 protein. The repertoire holds roughly 860,000 distinct CDR3 sequences, around a third seen once, with around 12% in the top ten. No cognate antigen is known for these TCRs. The source was cultured CD8+ T cells from PBMCs, collected from culture after CMV antigen stimulation. All receptors come from a human donor in good health (CMV status not recorded). Some clones in this sample may be carry-over from other donors' samples. CDR3s include the opening cysteine and the closing phenylalanine or tryptophan. D genes are given only for firm matches. Rows give clone size only sometimes, using once, few, many, or a class for an expanded clone.

few	TRBV7-9	.	TRBJ2-5	CASSLEGGTQETQYF	TGTGCCAGCAGCTTAGAAGGGGGGACCCAAGAGACCCAGTACTTC
few	TRBV12-3/TRBV12-4	.	TRBJ1-5	CASTLGGTRPQHF	TGTGCCAGCACCCTCGGGGGGACAAGGCCCCAGCATTTT
.	TRBV20-1	.	TRBJ1-2	CSARGLTDYGYTF	TGCAGTGCTAGAGGCTTGACAGACTATGGCTACACCTTC
few	TRBV7-6	.	TRBJ1-5	CASSERPGEGQPQHF	TGTGCCAGCAGCGAGCGACCCGGGGAGGGGCAGCCCCAGCATTTT
many	TRBV7-9	.	TRBJ2-5	CASSLAELETQYF	TGTGCCAGCAGCTTAGCAGAATTGGAGACCCAGTACTTC
once	TRBV10-3	.	TRBJ2-4	CAISDPRDLAKNIQYF	TGTGCCATCAGTGATCCCAGGGACCTAGCCAAAAACATTCAGTACTTC
many	TRBV6-2/TRBV6-3	.	TRBJ2-3	CASSYTLGVDTQYF	TGTGCCAGCAGTTACACGCTGGGCGTAGATACGCAGTATTTT
many	TRBV7-8	.	TRBJ2-2	CASSGYPSGTGELFF	TGTGCCAGCAGCGGCTACCCATCGGGCACCGGGGAGCTGTTTTTT
.	TRBV7-6	.	TRBJ2-5	CASSFPRGHQGTQYF	TGTGCCAGCAGCTTCCCAAGGGGCCACCAAGGGACCCAGTACTTC
.	TRBV5-5	TRBD2	TRBJ2-2	CACSPWTSGGSGELFF	TGTGCCTGCAGCCCATGGACTAGCGGGGGGTCCGGGGAGCTGTTTTTT
.	TRBV19	.	TRBJ2-1	CASSIVPAGARFMDNEQFF	TGTGCCAGTAGTATAGTTCCGGCAGGGGCAAGATTTATGGACAATGAGCAGTTCTTC
few	TRBV28	TRBD2	TRBJ2-2	CASSFSDSGGASDGELFF	TGTGCCAGCAGTTTCTCCGATAGCGGGGGGGCTAGTGACGGGGAGCTGTTTTTT
few	TRBV28	.	TRBJ2-2	CASSFRRTGELFF	TGTGCCAGCAGTTTTCGGAGGACCGGGGAGCTGTTTTTT
.	TRBV10-2	.	TRBJ1-2	CASSDSDLFGTF	TGCGCCAGCAGTGATTCGGACTTGTTTGGCACCTTC
.	TRBV7-9	TRBD2	TRBJ2-1	CASSWGLADAQDEQFF	TGTGCCAGCAGCTGGGGACTAGCGGACGCTCAGGATGAGCAGTTCTTC
few	TRBV19	.	TRBJ2-1	CASSKGNEQFF	TGTGCCAGCAGTAAGGGCAATGAGCAGTTCTTC
few	TRBV18	.	TRBJ2-5	CASSTTPETEQGETQYF	TGTGCCAGCTCAACCACCCCCGAGACGGAGCAGGGGGAGACCCAGTACTTC
many	TRBV7-8	.	TRBJ1-6	CASSVSSGGRLSPLHF	TGTGCCAGCAGCGTCTCATCTGGGGGGCGTCTGTCACCCCTCCACTTT
.	TRBV4-1	TRBD1	TRBJ1-5	CASSQDLPGQPPQHF	TGCGCCAGCAGCCAAGATCTCCCGGGACAGCCACCCCAGCATTTT
many	TRBV12-3/TRBV12-4	TRBD1	TRBJ2-1	CASSLVGGAGYNEQFF	TGTGCCAGCAGTTTGGTAGGGGGCGCGGGCTACAATGAGCAGTTCTTC
.	TRBV5-4	.	TRBJ2-5	CASSSRGLLQQETQYF	TGTGCCAGCAGCTCTCGTGGTCTTTTACAACAAGAGACCCAGTACTTC
.	TRBV29-1	TRBD1	TRBJ1-1	CSVADRSPDMNTEAFF	TGCAGCGTTGCGGACAGGAGCCCCGATATGAACACTGAAGCTTTCTTT
many	TRBV10-2	.	TRBJ2-1	CASSAEDNNEQFF	TGCGCCAGCAGCGCTGAAGACAACAATGAGCAGTTCTTC
.	TRBV6-2/TRBV6-3	.	TRBJ1-2	CASNPRAGAGYTF	TGTGCCAGCAACCCTAGGGCTGGAGCAGGCTACACCTTC
.	TRBV6-5	.	TRBJ2-5	CASSYLGQRETQYF	TGTGCCAGCAGTTACTTGGGGCAGCGGGAGACCCAGTACTTC
.	TRBV10-3	.	TRBJ1-1	CAIRRQEGAFF	TGTGCCATCAGACGACAAGAAGGGGCTTTCTTT
.	TRBV10-3	.	TRBJ2-5	CAINGDGQETQYF	TGTGCCATCAACGGGGACGGCCAAGAGACCCAGTACTTC
once	TRBV6-1	TRBD1	TRBJ1-4	CASSEAQGAIYLTNEKLFF	TGTGCCAGCAGTGAAGCTCAGGGGGCGATTTACCTAACTAATGAAAAACTGTTTTTT
.	TRBV2	.	TRBJ2-1	CASRTFGGDYNEQFF	TGTGCCAGCCGAACCTTCGGGGGAGATTACAATGAGCAGTTCTTC
.	TRBV29-1	TRBD1	TRBJ1-5	CSFRTGGNQPQHF	TGCAGCTTTCGGACAGGGGGCAATCAGCCCCAGCATTTT
few	TRBV27	TRBD1	TRBJ1-2	CASRDREYDGYTF	TGTGCCAGCAGAGACAGGGAGTACGATGGCTACACCTTC
.	TRBV20-1	.	TRBJ1-1	CSARDGSGPYTEAFF	TGCAGTGCTAGAGATGGCTCGGGGCCTTACACTGAAGCTTTCTTT
.	TRBV27	TRBD2	TRBJ2-7	CASSAGVGEQYF	TGTGCCAGCAGTGCGGGAGTGGGCGAGCAGTACTTC
.	TRBV12-3/TRBV12-4	.	TRBJ2-6	CASSPPPPKEALTF	TGTGCCAGCAGTCCACCCCCCCCTAAGGAGGCCCTGACTTTC
.	TRBV10-3	TRBD2	TRBJ2-1	CAISESREIHEQFF	TGTGCCATCAGTGAGTCGCGGGAGATCCATGAGCAGTTCTTC
few	TRBV6-1	.	TRBJ2-7	CASSAAGNYEQYF	TGTGCCAGCAGTGCGGCAGGGAACTACGAGCAGTACTTC
.	TRBV7-7	TRBD2	TRBJ2-1	CASSTGLAGRYNEQFF	TGTGCTAGCAGCACCGGACTAGCGGGGAGGTACAATGAGCAGTTCTTC
few	TRBV6-5	TRBD1	TRBJ1-2	CASRRTGLYGYTF	TGTGCCAGCAGGAGGACAGGGCTCTATGGCTACACCTTC
many	TRBV12-3/TRBV12-4	TRBD1	TRBJ1-1	CASSFPGGQVMNTEAFF	TGTGCCAGCAGTTTCCCCGGGGGACAGGTTATGAACACTGAAGCTTTCTTT
.	TRBV12-3/TRBV12-4	TRBD1	TRBJ2-6	CASRGGTGHGANVLTF	TGTGCCAGCAGGGGGGGGACAGGGCACGGGGCCAACGTCCTGACTTTC
few	TRBV12-5	.	TRBJ2-1	CASGLVLGGGNNEQFF	TGTGCTAGTGGTTTGGTACTTGGCGGAGGGAATAATGAGCAGTTCTTC
once	TRBV6-2/TRBV6-3	TRBD2	TRBJ2-3	CASSYHPSGGPTDTQYF	TGTGCCAGCAGTTACCACCCTAGCGGGGGGCCTACAGATACGCAGTATTTT
.	TRBV9	.	TRBJ1-4	CASSVGGSLNEKLFF	TGTGCCAGCAGCGTCGGGGGGTCCCTTAATGAAAAACTGTTTTTT
.	TRBV29-1	TRBD1	TRBJ2-2	CSVEGQGMNTGELFF	TGCAGCGTTGAGGGACAGGGGATGAACACCGGGGAGCTGTTTTTT
few	TRBV7-2	.	TRBJ1-1	CASNAPSGWGNTEAFF	TGTGCCAGCAACGCACCCTCGGGGTGGGGGAACACTGAAGCTTTCTTT
few	TRBV7-9	.	TRBJ1-5	CASSPKIGGPQHF	TGTGCCAGCAGCCCCAAGATTGGGGGGCCCCAGCATTTT
few	TRBV7-8	.	TRBJ1-1	CASSLAGYREAFF	TGTGCCAGCAGCTTAGCGGGGTACAGGGAAGCTTTCTTT
.	TRBV7-9	.	TRBJ2-5	CASPPEAGEALIETQYF	TGTGCCAGCCCCCCCGAGGCAGGGGAGGCGTTAATCGAGACCCAGTACTTC
.	TRBV2	.	TRBJ1-1	CASQGGPLDTEAFF	TGTGCCAGCCAAGGGGGACCTTTAGACACTGAAGCTTTCTTT
few	TRBV12-3/TRBV12-4	.	TRBJ2-2	CATPRQRTGELFF	TGTGCCACCCCGAGGCAGCGCACCGGGGAGCTGTTTTTT
many	TRBV7-2	TRBD1	TRBJ2-5	CASSYSGQGAWETQYF	TGTGCCAGCAGCTACTCAGGACAGGGGGCTTGGGAGACCCAGTACTTC